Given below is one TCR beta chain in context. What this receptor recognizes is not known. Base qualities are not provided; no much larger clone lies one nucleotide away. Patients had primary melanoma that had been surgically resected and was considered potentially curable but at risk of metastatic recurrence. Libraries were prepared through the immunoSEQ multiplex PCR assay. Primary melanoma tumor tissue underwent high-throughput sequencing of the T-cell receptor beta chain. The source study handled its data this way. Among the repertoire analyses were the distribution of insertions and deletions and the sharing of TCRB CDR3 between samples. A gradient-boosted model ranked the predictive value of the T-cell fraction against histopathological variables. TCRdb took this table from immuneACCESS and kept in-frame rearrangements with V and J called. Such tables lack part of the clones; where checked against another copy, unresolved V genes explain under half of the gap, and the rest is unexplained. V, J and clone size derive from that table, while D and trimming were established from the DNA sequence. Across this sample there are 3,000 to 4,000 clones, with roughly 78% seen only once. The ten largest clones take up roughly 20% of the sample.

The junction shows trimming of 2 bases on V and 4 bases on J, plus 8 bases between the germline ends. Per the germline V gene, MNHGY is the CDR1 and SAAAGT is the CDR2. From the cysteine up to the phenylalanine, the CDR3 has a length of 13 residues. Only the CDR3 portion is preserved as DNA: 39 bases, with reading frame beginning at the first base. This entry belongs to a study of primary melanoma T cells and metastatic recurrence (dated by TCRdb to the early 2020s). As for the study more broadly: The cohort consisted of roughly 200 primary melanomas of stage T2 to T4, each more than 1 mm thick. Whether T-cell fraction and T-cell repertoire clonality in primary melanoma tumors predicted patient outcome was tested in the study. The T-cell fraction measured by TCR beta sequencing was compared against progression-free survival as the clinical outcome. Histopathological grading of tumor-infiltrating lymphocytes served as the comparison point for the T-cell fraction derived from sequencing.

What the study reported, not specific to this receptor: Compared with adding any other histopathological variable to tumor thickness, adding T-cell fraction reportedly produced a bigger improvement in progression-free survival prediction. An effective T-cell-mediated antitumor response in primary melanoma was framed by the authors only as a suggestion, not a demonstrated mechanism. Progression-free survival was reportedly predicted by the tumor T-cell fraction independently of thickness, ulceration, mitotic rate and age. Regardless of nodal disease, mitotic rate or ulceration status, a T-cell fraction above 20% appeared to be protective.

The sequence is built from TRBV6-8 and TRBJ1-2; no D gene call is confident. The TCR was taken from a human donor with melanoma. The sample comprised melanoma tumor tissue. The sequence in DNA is TGTGCCAGCAGTTACCGACGGTCCTATGGCTACACCTTC. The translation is CASSYRRSYGYTF.